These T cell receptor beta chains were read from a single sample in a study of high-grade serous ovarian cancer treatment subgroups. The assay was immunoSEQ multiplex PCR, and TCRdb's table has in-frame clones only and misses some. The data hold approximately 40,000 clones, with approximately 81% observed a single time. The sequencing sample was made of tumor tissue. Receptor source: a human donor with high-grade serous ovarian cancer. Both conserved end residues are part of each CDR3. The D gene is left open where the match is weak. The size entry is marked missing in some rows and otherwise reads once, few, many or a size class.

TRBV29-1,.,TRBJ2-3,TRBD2,TGCAGCGTTTTCTATCGGGGGACTAACATCCGTAGATCGACGAAATCTAGCACAGATACGCAGTATTTT,CSVFYRGTNIRRSTKSSTDTQYF
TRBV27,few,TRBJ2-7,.,TGTGCCAGCACCCCGCTTAGCGGCACCGGGGAGCAGTACTTC,CASTPLSGTGEQYF
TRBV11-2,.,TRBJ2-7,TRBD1,TGTGCCAGCAGCCCGGCGGACAGGAGTTACGAGCAGTACTTC,CASSPADRSYEQYF
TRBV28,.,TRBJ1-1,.,TGTGCCAGCAGTTCAACCCTAGCCGGGACATCCACGTACACTGAAGCTTTCTTT,CASSSTLAGTSTYTEAFF
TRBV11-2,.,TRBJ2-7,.,TGTGCCAGCGGCGGGGGCGCTTCCTACGAGCAGTACTTC,CASGGGASYEQYF
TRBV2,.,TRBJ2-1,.,TGTGCCAGCAGTGAAGCCGCTGATGAGCAGTTCTTC,CASSEAADEQFF
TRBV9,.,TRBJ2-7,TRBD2,TGTGCCAGCAGCCTCACTAGCGGGAGCTCCTACGAGCAGTACTTC,CASSLTSGSSYEQYF
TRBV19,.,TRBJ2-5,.,TGTGCCAGTAAGGCACCTCCAGATGAGACCCAGTACTTC,CASKAPPDETQYF
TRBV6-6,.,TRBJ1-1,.,TGTGCCAGCAGCCTTACTCGGACAGCCAACACTGAAGCTTTCTTT,CASSLTRTANTEAFF
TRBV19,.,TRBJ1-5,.,TGTGCCAGTAGTATCCACAGCTATAGCAATCAGCCCCAGCATTTT,CASSIHSYSNQPQHF
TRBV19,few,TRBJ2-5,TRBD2,TGTGCCAGTAGTATCGGCGGACTAGCGCCGGAGACCCAGTACTTC,CASSIGGLAPETQYF
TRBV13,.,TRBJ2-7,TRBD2,TGTGCCAGCAGCTTAGGGGCCCTGACTAGCGGGGTGGCCTACGAGCAGTACTTC,CASSLGALTSGVAYEQYF
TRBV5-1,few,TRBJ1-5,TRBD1,TGCGCCAGCAGCTTGGAGGGGGCAGGCAATCAGCCCCAGCATTTT,CASSLEGAGNQPQHF
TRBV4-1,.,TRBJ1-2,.,TGCGCCAGCAGCCAAGATCGTTCTGGCACGGACTGGTATGGCTACACCTTC,CASSQDRSGTDWYGYTF
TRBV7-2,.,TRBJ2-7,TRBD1,TGTGCCAGCAGACCCGGACAGGAGTGGGTTTACGAGCAGTACTTC,CASRPGQEWVYEQYF
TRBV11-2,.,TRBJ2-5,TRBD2,TGTGCCAGCAGCTCGCTAGCGGGACCCATGGGGGAGCAGTACTTC,CASSSLAGPMGEQYF
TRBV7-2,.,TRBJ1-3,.,TGTGCCAGCAGCTTCTTTGGCAACACCATATATTTT,CASSFFGNTIYF